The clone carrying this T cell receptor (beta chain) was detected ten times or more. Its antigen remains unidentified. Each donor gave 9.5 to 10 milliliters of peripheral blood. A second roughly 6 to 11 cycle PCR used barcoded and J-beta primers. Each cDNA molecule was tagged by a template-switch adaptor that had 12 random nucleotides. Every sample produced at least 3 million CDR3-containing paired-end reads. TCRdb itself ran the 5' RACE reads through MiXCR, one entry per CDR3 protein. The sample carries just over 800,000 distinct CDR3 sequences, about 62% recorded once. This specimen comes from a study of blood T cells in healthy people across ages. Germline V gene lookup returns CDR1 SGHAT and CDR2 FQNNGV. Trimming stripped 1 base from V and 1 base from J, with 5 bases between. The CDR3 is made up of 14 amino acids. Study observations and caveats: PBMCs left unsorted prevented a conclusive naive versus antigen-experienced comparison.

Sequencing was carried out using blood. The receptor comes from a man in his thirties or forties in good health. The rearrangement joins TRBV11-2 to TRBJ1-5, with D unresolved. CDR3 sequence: CASSLGQSNQPQHF. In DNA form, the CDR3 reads TGTGCCAGCAGCTTAGGGCAGAGCAATCAGCCCCAGCATTTT.